One and the same sample provided the 21 T cell receptor beta chains below, sequenced in a study of blood T cell repertoires in COVID-19. Some clones are missing from TCRdb's copy, which holds only in-frame ones; the method was immunoSEQ multiplex PCR. The sample carries around 55,000 clones, approximately 91% recorded once. Material for sequencing was peripheral blood. The source is a man in his 60s with active COVID-19.

The chain carries TRBV10-3 and TRBJ1-2; 10 bases map to TRBD1. The CDR3 covers 14 residues. Germline V gene data show CDR1 as ENHRY and CDR2 as SYGVKD. Trimming removed 0 bases from V and 12 bases from J; junction bases left unmatched: 7. CDR3 sequence reads: CAISESGTGAWNTF. The CDR3 nucleotides are TGTGCCATCAGTGAGTCTGGGACAGGGGCTTGGAACACCTTC.

In nucleotides, the CDR3 is TGCGCCAGCAGTGAACAGAGACCGTTGGCGTTCCCGGAGACCCAGTACTTC. This gives the protein CASSEQRPLAFPETQYF. The chain links TRBV10-2 to TRBJ2-5; D gene unclear. Deletions cut 3 bases from V and 5 bases from J, with 22 bases between. CDR1 and CDR2 from the germline V gene are WSHSY and SAAADI. The CDR3 has 17 residues.

The CDR3 sequence: CASSLAYSSYNEQFF. The CDR3, as DNA: TGTGCCAGCAGCTTAGCATATAGCTCCTACAATGAGCAGTTCTTC. The chain couples TRBV11-3 to TRBJ2-1, with D hard to call. This CDR3 comprises 15 residues. Germline assignment: CDR1 SGHNT and CDR2 YENEEA. Trimming removed 1 base from V and 0 bases from J, with 7 bases in between.

The chain combines TRBV7-2 with TRBJ2-4; TRBD1 aligns across 7 bases. Germline CDR1 and CDR2: SGHTA and FQGNSA. This CDR3 contains 14 residues. V lost 4 bases and J lost 4; bases outside the gene matches: 4. In DNA, the CDR3 is TGTGCCAGCAGCTCAGGGGGTGATAAAAACATTCAGTACTTC. Translated, it gives CASSSGGDKNIQYF. Full variable domain (outside the CDR3, taken from reference TRBV7-2 and TRBJ2-4): GAGVSQSPSNKVTEKGKDVELRCDPISGHTALYWYRQSLGQGLEFLIYFQGNSAPDKSGLPSDRFSAERTGGSVSTLTIQRTQQEDSAVYLCASSSGGDKNIQYFGAGTRLSVL.

This rearrangement joins TRBV18 to TRBJ1-3; 7 nucleotides align to TRBD1. The CDR3 is 15 residues long. V lost 6 bases and J lost 4; bases outside the gene matches: 9. Germline loops: CDR1 KGHSH, CDR2 LQKENI. The CDR3: CASSEQGDRGNTIYF. The CDR3, as DNA: TGTGCCAGCTCGGAGCAGGGGGATAGAGGAAACACCATATATTTT.

This clone turned up a few times. This chain joins TRBV27 and TRBJ2-1; 7 nucleotides match TRBD1. V lost 6 bases, J lost 8 bases, and 4 bases stayed unmatched. Germline V CDR1 and CDR2: MNHEY, SMNVEV (reference sequence). The CDR3 contains 12 residues. The CDR3 DNA reads TGTGCCAGCAGAACAGGGGCCCATGAGCAGTTCTTC. Translated, it gives CASRTGAHEQFF.

The chain couples TRBV18 to TRBJ1-1; TRBD1 aligns across 8 bases. Germline V CDR1 and CDR2: KGHSH, LQKENI. CDR3 length: 13 amino acids. V shed 6 bases, J shed 3 bases, and the junction held 3 bases outside the gene matches. The CDR3 coding sequence is TGTGCCAGCTCGTCGACAGGGGACACTGAAGCTTTCTTT. Its protein product is CASSSTGDTEAFF. The full variable domain, rest sourced from reference TRBV18 and TRBJ1-1, is NAGVMQNPRHLVRRRGQEARLRCSPMKGHSHVYWYRQLPEEGLKFMVYLQKENIIDESGMPKERFSAEFPKEGPSILRIQQVVRGDSAAYFCASSSTGDTEAFFGQGTRLTVV.

The gene calls are TRBV19 and TRBJ2-2, with 9 bases aligning to TRBD1. Germline CDR1 and CDR2: LNHDA and SQIVND (reference sequence). Trimming at V came to 5 bases and at J to 5 bases, leaving 3 bases not matched to a gene. This CDR3 has 14 residues. The CDR3, as DNA: TGTGCCAGTAGTCGGACAGGGGCGACCGGGGAGCTGTTTTTT. Translation: CASSRTGATGELFF.

This clone was observed once. This chain connects TRBV18 to TRBJ2-2, with D perhaps matching TRBD2 (5 bases). From germline, CDR1 is KGHSH and CDR2 LQKENI. Trimming shortened V by 0 bases and J by 0 bases, and 8 bases separated the two germline ends. The CDR3 is made up of 16 amino acids. The CDR3 nucleotides are TGTGCCAGCTCACCACCCAGCGGCGCGAACACCGGGGAGCTGTTTTTT. It specifies CASSPPSGANTGELFF.

The chain combines TRBV9 with TRBJ2-1; 7 bases agree with TRBD1. Germline assignment: CDR1 SGDLS and CDR2 YYNGEE. V was clipped by 3 bases and J by 6 bases; unmatched bases: 0. The CDR3 totals 12 residues. CDR3 nucleotide sequence: TGTGCCAGCAGCGGACAGGGCAATGAGCAGTTCTTC. Protein sequence: CASSGQGNEQFF.

The DNA of the CDR3 is TGCAGCGTGTATGACAGGCTGAACACTGAAGCTTTCTTT. As protein: CSVYDRLNTEAFF. The rearrangement links TRBV29-1 to TRBJ1-1; D is possibly TRBD1 (6 bases). The CDR3 spans 13 residues. Germline V gene data show CDR1 as SQVTM and CDR2 as ANQGSEA. Trimming left V 6 bases short and J 0 bases short, with 11 bases between.

This rearrangement joins TRBV3-1 (or the pseudogene TRBV3-2) to TRBJ2-3; 8 nucleotides align to TRBD2. The CDR3 runs 16 residues. V was pared by 1 base and J by 0 bases, with 3 bases of the junction left unmatched. Germline V gene sequence: CDR1 LGHDT, CDR2 YNNKEL (reference sequence). CDR3 DNA: TGTGCCAGCAGCCAAGTACCGGGAGGGAGCACAGATACGCAGTATTTT. This translates into CASSQVPGGSTDTQYF.

This chain uses TRBV15 with TRBJ2-7; D is possibly TRBD1 (6 bases). The CDR3 contains 12 residues. V was pared by 2 bases and J by 7 bases, with 9 bases between. CDR1 and CDR2 (germline): LNHNV, YYDKDF (reference sequence). The CDR3 DNA is TGTGCCACCAGCAGACGAGACAGGGAGCAGTACTTC. This encodes CATSRRDREQYF. The whole variable domain, filled in from reference TRBV15 and TRBJ2-7, reads DAMVIQNPRYQVTQFGKPVTLSCSQTLNHNVMYWYQQKSSQAPKLLFHYYDKDFNNEADTPDNFQSRRPNTSFCFLDIRSPGLGDTAMYLCATSRRDREQYFGPGTRLTVT.

The J gene is TRBJ1-1, the V gene TRBV9; D remains unclear. V was trimmed by 2 bases and J by 0 bases, leaving 5 bases between them. The CDR3 runs 13 residues. In germline, CDR1 is SGDLS, CDR2 YYNGEE. CDR3 sequence (DNA): TGTGCCAGCAGCGTTCTTGTGAACACTGAAGCTTTCTTT. Its translation: CASSVLVNTEAFF.

The chain is built from TRBV11-1 and TRBJ2-3, with TRBD1 identical over 7 bases. Germline CDR1 SGHAT, CDR2 FQDESV (reference sequence). The V and J ends lost 5 bases and 0 bases, in that order; junction bases with no gene match: 5. CDR3 length: 15 amino acids. The CDR3 is CASSPRDSSTDTQYF. CDR3 nucleotide sequence: TGTGCCAGCAGCCCCCGGGACAGTAGCACAGATACGCAGTATTTT.

The chain is built from TRBV3-1 (or the pseudogene TRBV3-2) and TRBJ1-4, with TRBD1 matching over 7 bases. This CDR3 comprises 15 residues. Germline trimming cut 4 bases from V and 8 bases from J; bases unmatched to any gene: 10. Germline CDR1 and CDR2: LGHDT and YNNKEL (reference sequence). The CDR3 protein is CASSLQTGLEEKLFF. In DNA form, the CDR3 reads TGTGCCAGCAGCCTCCAGACAGGGTTGGAAGAAAAACTGTTTTTT.

This clone was seen once. V and J are TRBV10-3 and TRBJ1-2, with 8 positions matching TRBD1. CDR1 and CDR2 from the germline V gene are ENHRY and SYGVKD. The CDR3 sequence is 14 residues long. The trim removed 10 bases at V and 2 bases at J, leaving 9 bases unmatched. The CDR3 DNA is TGTGCCACCTTACGGACAGGGAAGAACTATGGCTACACCTTC. As protein: CATLRTGKNYGYTF.

The chain joins TRBV19 to TRBJ2-4; the match to TRBD1 covers 10 bases. CDR1 and CDR2 (germline): LNHDA, SQIVND (reference sequence). This CDR3 is 14 amino acids long. Germline trimming cut 11 bases from V and 6 bases from J; bases unmatched to any gene: 10. In DNA form, the CDR3 reads TGTGCCGCTAAGGACAGGGGGGGATCAAACATTCAGTACTTC. This translates into CAAKDRGGSNIQYF.

V usage is TRBV14 and J usage is TRBJ2-1, with D possibly matching TRBD1 (5 bases). The CDR3 has 16 amino acids. The germline V and J ends were trimmed by 4 bases and 7 bases, with 20 bases remaining between them. CDR1 and CDR2 (germline): SGHDN, FVKESK. This chain's CDR3 is CASSRLVSTEINEQFF. In DNA, the CDR3 is TGTGCCAGCAGCCGACTGGTCTCGACAGAGATAAATGAGCAGTTCTTC.

This clone was observed a single time. The chain carries TRBV9 and TRBJ1-3; D is ambiguous. CDR3 size: 16 residues. Germline V lookup: CDR1 SGDLS, CDR2 YYNGEE. V shed 0 bases and J shed 0 bases, with 10 bases lying between them. CDR3 DNA sequence: TGTGCCAGCAGCGTAGAAAGTGTCGGCTCTGGAAACACCATATATTTT. It yields the protein CASSVESVGSGNTIYF.

The CDR3: CASSPATGETYEQYF. CDR3 coding DNA: TGCGCCAGCAGCCCAGCTACAGGGGAAACCTACGAGCAGTACTTC. The chain recombines TRBV5-1 with TRBJ2-7; 7 nucleotides align to TRBD1. The CDR3 has 15 amino acids. CDR1 and CDR2 (germline): SGHRS, YFSETQ. The junction had 9 bases not matched to a gene; V was cut back by 4 bases and J by 2 bases.